The 31 T cell receptor beta chains in this list originate from one sample, sequenced in a study of response to subunit inactivated influenza vaccine. Each CDR3 protein is one row after TCRdb ran MiXCR on the RT-PCR reads. The sample holds around 790,000 distinct CDR3 sequences, 21% seen once. This material consisted of PBMCs from blood, taken roughly 5 days after vaccination. The source of these receptors is a man aged 45-65 years who received an inactivated influenza vaccine.

This clonotype was seen a few times. This chain uses TRBV4-3 with TRBJ1-1; D gene unclear. Germline CDR1 reads LGHNA; CDR2 reads YSLEER. Trimming took 1 base from V and 0 from J, leaving 9 bases between them. There are 15 residues in the CDR3. The CDR3 DNA follows: TGCGCCAGCAGCCAAGGGCGGACGCTGAACACTGAAGCTTTCTTT. It is translated as CASSQGRTLNTEAFF.

The chain joins TRBV7-2 to TRBJ1-6; D is unclear. The CDR3 sequence is 15 residues long. Germline-derived CDR1 and CDR2 are SGHTA and FQGNSA. Trimming cost V 5 bases and J 6 bases, with 14 bases left between them. CDR3 protein: CASSRWWGGNSPLHF. DNA for the CDR3: TGTGCCAGCAGCCGATGGTGGGGAGGTAATTCACCCCTCCACTTT.

A single count supports this clonotype. CDR3 region: CASSKGAAREGEQYF. CDR3 in DNA: TGTGCCAGCAGCAAGGGAGCCGCTCGGGAGGGTGAGCAGTACTTC. The gene calls are TRBV6-2 or TRBV6-3 and TRBJ2-7, with TRBD2 matching over 8 bases. Looked up from germline, CDR1 is MNHEY and CDR2 is SVGEGT. V gave up 6 bases and J gave up 7 bases; unmatched junction bases: 14. The CDR3 covers 15 residues.

This chain's CDR3 is CASSPTRLAGRSGEQYF. DNA for the CDR3: TGTGCCAGCAGCCCCACCCGACTAGCGGGAAGATCGGGGGAGCAGTACTTC. The J gene is TRBJ2-7, the V gene TRBV11-2; 11 bases align to TRBD2. This CDR3 region has 17 residues. J lost 7 bases, V lost 5 bases, and 16 bases had no gene match. Germline CDR1 reads SGHAT; CDR2 reads FQNNGV.

With regard to this clonotype: The conserved final phenylalanine or tryptophan is absent from the CDR3, which likely points to a read error. The chain recombines TRBV7-2 with TRBJ2-1, with a possible D match to TRBD2 (6 bases). V was trimmed by 1 base and J by 8 bases, leaving 12 bases between them. There are 14 residues in the CDR3. Germline values: CDR1 SGHTA, CDR2 FQGNSA. The CDR3 sequence is CASSLGGEWDEQFV. CDR3 sequence (DNA): TGTGCCAGCAGCTTAGGGGGGGAGTGGGATGAGCAGTTCGTC.

V usage is TRBV7-9 and J usage is TRBJ1-4; D remains ambiguous. The CDR3 is 16 amino acids. The germline gives CDR1 SEHNR, CDR2 FQNEAQ (reference sequence). The V end was cut by 1 base, the J end by 0 bases, with 9 bases between. The DNA of the CDR3 is TGTGCCAGCAGCTTAGGTGCCGGGGCAACTAATGAAAAACTGTTTTTT. It specifies CASSLGAGATNEKLFF. Looking up the rest from reference TRBV7-9 and TRBJ1-4 gives the full variable domain: DTGVSQNPRHKITKRGQNVTFRCDPISEHNRLYWYRQTLGQGPEFLTYFQNEAQLEKSRLLSDRFSAERPKGSFSTLEIQRTEQGDSAMYLCASSLGAGATNEKLFFGSGTQLSVL.

The rearrangement joins TRBV5-1 to TRBJ2-2; D not resolved. Germline CDR1 reads SGHRS; CDR2 reads YFSETQ. CDR3 length equals 15 residues. V lost 0 bases and J 7 bases, leaving 13 bases between the germline ends. As DNA, the CDR3 is TGCGCCAGCAGCTTGGCCACCCTTACCGGCGGGGAGCTGTTTTTT. Translation gives CASSLATLTGGELFF.

The chain joins TRBV7-9 to TRBJ1-4; 7 nucleotides agree with TRBD1. CDR3 length: 14 residues. Germline CDR1 SEHNR, CDR2 FQNEAQ (reference sequence). V shed 5 bases, J shed 7 bases, and the junction held 7 bases outside the gene matches. The CDR3 spells CASSPRQGGEKLFF. The CDR3 DNA sequence: TGTGCCAGCAGCCCACGACAGGGCGGTGAAAAACTGTTTTTT.

The CDR3 DNA reads as TGCGCCAGCAGCCAAGAAGTGACAGGGGGGTACGAGCAGTACTTC. Protein: CASSQEVTGGYEQYF. The chain uses TRBV4-1 and TRBJ2-7, with 9 bases identical to TRBD1. Germline assignment: CDR1 MGHRA and CDR2 YSYEKL. Germline trimming cut 0 bases from V and 4 bases from J; bases unmatched to any gene: 4. The CDR3 consists of 15 residues.

A single count supports this clonotype. This chain uses TRBV5-1 with TRBJ1-1, with D perhaps TRBD1 (5 bases). Per germline, CDR1 SGHRS and CDR2 YFSETQ. The CDR3 loop spans 15 amino acids. The V end lost 4 bases, the J end lost 4 bases, and 17 bases lay between the germline ends. The CDR3 nucleotides read TGCGCCAGCAGCCTGGACCGGGGGACGGGCACTGAAGCTTTCTTT. Translated: CASSLDRGTGTEAFF. The whole variable domain, remainder taken from reference TRBV5-1 and TRBJ1-1, is KAGVTQTPRYLIKTRGQQVTLSCSPISGHRSVSWYQQTPGQGLQFLFEYFSETQRNKGNFPGRFSGRQFSNSRSEMNVSTLELGDSALYLCASSLDRGTGTEAFFGQGTRLTVV.

This clonotype was counted a few times. V and J are TRBV6-5 and TRBJ1-2, with 11 bases identical to TRBD1. This CDR3 comprises 12 residues. V lost 10 bases and J lost 8; bases outside the gene matches: 6. Germline lookup yields CDR1 MNHEY and CDR2 SVGAGI. CDR3 sequence: CATRTGGLGYTF. The DNA for the CDR3 is TGTGCCACCAGGACAGGGGGCTTAGGCTACACCTTC.

The rearrangement uses TRBV6-2 or TRBV6-3 and TRBJ2-7; 10 bases map to TRBD1. The germline gives CDR1 MNHEY, CDR2 SVGEGT. V lost 6 bases, J lost 6 bases, and 8 bases stayed unmatched. The CDR3 has 14 amino acids. CDR3 nucleotides: TGTGCCAGCAGCCCAACCAGGGACAGGGGCGAGCAGTACTTC. This codes for CASSPTRDRGEQYF.

Ten or more counts support this clonotype. The V call is TRBV5-1, the J call TRBJ2-5; D remains unclear. The CDR3 spans 15 residues. Germline lookup yields CDR1 SGHRS and CDR2 YFSETQ. The V gene lost 4 bases and the J gene lost 3 bases, with 16 bases spanning the gap. The chain's CDR3 is CASSGAPGQEETQYF. As DNA, the CDR3 is TGCGCCAGCAGCGGAGCCCCGGGCCAAGAAGAGACCCAGTACTTC.

This chain joins TRBV7-9 and TRBJ2-1, with D uncertain. Germline V CDR1 and CDR2: SEHNR, FQNEAQ (reference sequence). The CDR3 contains 16 residues. Trimming shortened V by 5 bases and J by 4 bases, and 18 bases separated the two germline ends. CDR3 DNA sequence: TGTGCCAGCAGCCAAACCCCCAGGAGATTATACAATGAGCAGTTCTTC. Amino acid sequence: CASSQTPRRLYNEQFF.

The V call is TRBV18, the J call TRBJ2-3, with D unclear. Trimming took off 0 bases at V and 3 bases at J, with 13 bases between the two ends. There are 16 residues in the CDR3. Germline CDR1 KGHSH, CDR2 LQKENI. Here the CDR3 reads CASSPPSMSGTDTQYF. The CDR3, as DNA: TGTGCCAGCTCACCACCTTCAATGTCGGGTACAGATACGCAGTATTTT. Complete variable domain (other parts from reference TRBV18 and TRBJ2-3): NAGVMQNPRHLVRRRGQEARLRCSPMKGHSHVYWYRQLPEEGLKFMVYLQKENIIDESGMPKERFSAEFPKEGPSILRIQQVVRGDSAAYFCASSPPSMSGTDTQYFGPGTRLTVL.

This clonotype was recorded many times. The rearrangement joins TRBV7-7 to TRBJ2-2; 9 bases agree with TRBD1. Germline V gives CDR1 SSHAT, CDR2 FNYEAQ (reference sequence). The CDR3 has 18 amino acids. Unmatched junction bases numbered 17, after V lost 5 bases and J lost 7 bases. CDR3 bases: TGTGCCAGCAGCCCCCGGATACAGGGGGCGGGGAAAGGCGGGGAGCTGTTTTTT. It is translated as CASSPRIQGAGKGGELFF. Looking up the rest from reference TRBV7-7 and TRBJ2-2 gives the full variable domain: GAGVSQSPRYKVTKRGQDVTLRCDPISSHATLYWYQQALGQGPEFLTYFNYEAQPDKSGLPSDRFSAERPEGSISTLTIQRTEQRDSAMYRCASSPRIQGAGKGGELFFGEGSRLTVL.

The rearrangement joins TRBV5-1 to TRBJ2-3, with 15 bases matching TRBD2. The germline CDR1 and CDR2 sequences are SGHRS and YFSETQ. V was pared by 4 bases and J by 0 bases, with 3 bases of the junction left unmatched. This CDR3 has 17 residues. CDR3 in amino acids: CASSVGLAGGSTDTQYF. The DNA for the CDR3 is TGCGCCAGCAGCGTGGGACTAGCGGGAGGTAGCACAGATACGCAGTATTTT.

This clonotype was picked up a small number of times. This chain joins TRBV7-2 and TRBJ1-2; unclear D gene. This CDR3 is 13 amino acids long. V dropped 1 base and J dropped 10 bases, with 13 bases sitting between them. Germline V gene data show CDR1 as SGHTA and CDR2 as FQGNSA. CDR3 DNA: TGTGCCAGCAGCTTAGAGGCCCGCTCTTACTACACCTTC. This codes for CASSLEARSYYTF.

The J gene is TRBJ2-1, the V gene TRBV6-5, with D possibly TRBD2 on 6 matching bases. CDR3 size: 18 residues. V lost 0 bases, J lost 4 bases, and 19 bases lay in between. Per germline, CDR1 MNHEY and CDR2 SVGAGI. CDR3 sequence: CASSYSGLGVADYNEQFF. CDR3 bases: TGTGCCAGCAGTTACTCCGGGCTGGGGGTAGCGGATTACAATGAGCAGTTCTTC.

This clonotype was detected a few times. This chain uses TRBV29-1 with TRBJ2-2, with D tentatively TRBD2 (6 bases). CDR3 length: 17 amino acids. Germline CDR1 reads SQVTM; CDR2 reads ANQGSEA. V was trimmed by 6 bases and J by 4 bases, leaving 24 bases between them. CDR3 in DNA: TGCAGCGTGACTGAATCCCTAGCGTCCGAATTCACCGGGGAGCTGTTTTTT. Translated, it gives CSVTESLASEFTGELFF.

The J gene is TRBJ2-2, the V gene TRBV10-1; 8 nucleotides agree with TRBD2. This CDR3 is built from 15 residues. The trim removed 6 bases at V and 3 bases at J, leaving 6 bases unmatched. Germline-derived CDR1 and CDR2 are WNHNN and SYGVQD (reference sequence). CDR3 nucleotide sequence: TGCGCCAGCAGCCCCCGGGGGGGCGACACCGGGGAGCTGTTTTTT. Its translation is CASSPRGGDTGELFF.

This clonotype showed up just a few times. This chain connects TRBV7-9 to TRBJ2-3; 12 bases align to TRBD2. The CDR3 is 15 residues long. CDR1 SEHNR and CDR2 FQNEAQ come from the germline V gene (reference sequence). Trimming at V came to 5 bases and at J to 6 bases, leaving 6 bases not matched to a gene. The CDR3: CASSPGLAGRDTQYF. CDR3 bases: TGTGCCAGCAGCCCCGGACTAGCGGGGAGGGATACGCAGTATTTT.

This clonotype was seen repeatedly, ten times or more. The rearrangement links TRBV6-2 or TRBV6-3 to TRBJ2-1, with TRBD1 matching 12 bases. The ends lost 6 bases at V and 4 bases at J; junction bases unmatched: 4. The germline V gene encodes CDR1 MNHEY and CDR2 SVGEGT. This CDR3 has 15 residues. The CDR3 here is CASSQGQGAYNEQFF. In DNA, the CDR3 is TGTGCCAGCAGCCAGGGACAGGGGGCGTACAATGAGCAGTTCTTC.

The chain joins TRBV20-1 to TRBJ1-3, with D possibly matching TRBD1 (6 bases). With 6 bases removed from V and 0 bases from J, the gap between germline ends came to 15 bases. Germline V gene sequence: CDR1 DFQATT, CDR2 SNEGSKA (reference sequence). The CDR3 sequence is 15 residues long. Here the CDR3 DNA reads TGCAGTGCGCGGACAGATACTAGCTCTGGAAACACCATATATTTT. Protein sequence: CSARTDTSSGNTIYF.

The chain carries TRBV7-8 and TRBJ2-5, with a possible D match to TRBD1 (5 bases). Trimming took off 3 bases at V and 1 base at J, with 15 bases between the two ends. Germline CDR1 reads SGHVS; CDR2 reads FQNEAQ. CDR3 length: 16 residues. The CDR3: CASSLRLSQAQETQYF. In DNA form, the CDR3 reads TGTGCCAGCAGCTTGAGGCTTTCACAGGCCCAAGAGACCCAGTACTTC. Combining the CDR3 with reference TRBV7-8 and TRBJ2-5 gives the whole variable domain GAGVSQSPRYKVAKRGQDVALRCDPISGHVSLFWYQQALGQGPEFLTYFQNEAQLDKSGLPSDRFFAERPEGSVSTLKIQRTQQEDSAVYLCASSLRLSQAQETQYFGPGTRLLVL.

V and J are TRBV7-2 and TRBJ2-1; 10 bases match TRBD2. CDR1 is SGHTA and CDR2 is FQGNSA in the germline V gene. This CDR3 region has 17 residues. Trimming removed 3 bases from V and 3 bases from J; junction bases left unmatched: 8. DNA for the CDR3: TGTGCCAGCAGCTTGGGGGGACTAGCGAGAGTCTACAATGAGCAGTTCTTC. It specifies CASSLGGLARVYNEQFF.

The chain links TRBV5-1 to TRBJ2-5; 7 bases agree with TRBD1. The ends lost 4 bases at V and 4 bases at J; junction bases unmatched: 7. Germline V lookup: CDR1 SGHRS, CDR2 YFSETQ. This CDR3 contains 14 residues. The CDR3 DNA is TGCGCCAGCAGCGAGGGACAGTTGGGAGAGACCCAGTACTTC. Amino acids: CASSEGQLGETQYF.

This clonotype was seen a handful of times. The chain links TRBV4-3 to TRBJ1-2; 8 bases are a match to TRBD1. The V segment lost 1 base and the J segment 4 bases; nucleotides outside the gene matches: 11. Looked up from germline, CDR1 is LGHNA and CDR2 is YSLEER. This CDR3 is 17 amino acids long. The CDR3 protein is CASSQASTGGSLYGYTF. The CDR3 nucleotides read TGCGCCAGCAGCCAAGCATCTACAGGGGGAAGCCTCTATGGCTACACCTTC.

Only a few counts were recorded for this clonotype. The chain combines TRBV2 with TRBJ2-1; the D is unclear. Per germline, CDR1 SNHLY and CDR2 FYNNEI. V gave up 6 bases and J gave up 8 bases, with 8 bases separating them. This CDR3 is built from 11 residues. This chain's CDR3 is CASRGFDEQFF. The CDR3 bases are TGTGCCAGCAGGGGGTTTGATGAGCAGTTCTTC. The full variable domain, completed using reference TRBV2 and TRBJ2-1, is EPEVTQTPSHQVTQMGQEVILRCVPISNHLYFYWYRQILGQKVEFLVSFYNNEISEKSEIFDDQFSVERPDGSNFTLKIRSTKLEDSAMYFCASRGFDEQFFGPGTRLTVL.

This clonotype was found a few times. The chain has TRBV7-2 and TRBJ2-1; the D is unclear. CDR1 is SGHTA and CDR2 is FQGNSA in the germline V gene. V gave up 3 bases and J gave up 7 bases, with 10 bases separating them. This CDR3 has 13 amino acids. The CDR3: CASSLGSVNEQFF. The CDR3 region has the DNA TGTGCCAGCAGCTTGGGCTCGGTGAATGAGCAGTTCTTC.

This chain connects TRBV20-1 to TRBJ2-5; D gene unclear. V lost 3 bases and J lost 7, with 15 bases in between. Germline-derived CDR1 and CDR2 are DFQATT and SNEGSKA (reference sequence). The CDR3 length is 13 residues. CDR3 coding DNA: TGCAGTGCTAGTCAGGCGGACGGTTGGACCCAGTACTTC. This translates into CSASQADGWTQYF.